These T cell receptor beta chains were read from a single sample in a study of vaccination effects on CD4 cells after COVID-19. These TCRs are of unknown antigen specificity. Assay: immunoSEQ multiplex PCR; the TCRdb copy retains only in-frame clones and omits some. The sample has tens of thousands of clones, more than 75% seen once. The specimen was CD4+ T cells from PBMCs cultured with HCoV-NL63 spike peptides, collected after COVID-19 vaccination. The source of these receptors is a human donor who received a COVID-19 vaccine. Some clones in this sample may be carry-over from other donors' samples. CDR3s include the opening cysteine and the closing phenylalanine or tryptophan. The D gene is left open where the match is weak. For some rows the clone size is stated as once, few or many, or as a class when expanded; others skip it.

clone_size j_call v_call d_call cdr3_nt cdr3_aa
few TRBJ2-3 TRBV7-8 TRBD2 TGTGCCAGCAGCTTTCCCCCTAGCGGGGACCGCACAGATACGCAGTATTTT CASSFPPSGDRTDTQYF
- TRBJ1-3 TRBV7-9 - TGTGCCAGCAGCCCCCCCGTCGGAAACACCATATATTTT CASSPPVGNTIYF
- TRBJ1-2 TRBV5-5 - TGTGCCAGCAGCTTAGGGCAGGCTTTCTACGGCTACACCTTC CASSLGQAFYGYTF
- TRBJ1-1 TRBV9 - TGTGCCAGCAGCGTGGGGGCCAACACTGAAGCTTTCTTT CASSVGANTEAFF
- TRBJ1-2 TRBV16 - TGTGCCAGCAGCCAAACCCCTCTGGGACGGAGGGATCATGGCTACACCTTC CASSQTPLGRRDHGYTF
once TRBJ1-1 TRBV5-4 - TGTGCCAGCAGCTTAGCAGGGCCGGGGAACACTGAAGCTTTCTTT CASSLAGPGNTEAFF
- TRBJ1-4 TRBV10-1 - TGCGCCAGCAGTGAGACTTTCTCCCCAGGGAAACTGTTTTTT CASSETFSPGKLFF
- TRBJ1-2 TRBV6-1 - TGTGCCAGCAGTGAAGCTATGGGAACTAACTATGGCTACACCTTC CASSEAMGTNYGYTF
once TRBJ2-2 TRBV7-9 - TGTGCCAGCAGCCCAGAAATTTACTGTAGGAGGGAGCTGTTTTTT CASSPEIYCRRELFF
- TRBJ1-1 TRBV14 - TGTGCCAGCAGCCAAGGGCCGGGGGCAGGTCGGAGAACTGAAGCTTTCTTT CASSQGPGAGRRTEAFF
- TRBJ2-3 TRBV6-5 - TGTGCCAGCAGTTACCTGGCACATACAGATACGCAGTATTTT CASSYLAHTDTQYF
- TRBJ1-5 TRBV18 TRBD1 TGTGCCAGCTCACCTGGGGACAGGGGCGATACTCAGCCCCAGCATTTT CASSPGDRGDTQPQHF
few TRBJ2-1 TRBV28 TRBD1 TGTGCCAGCAGTTCAGACAGGGCCTCCTACAATGAGCAGTTCTTC CASSSDRASYNEQFF
- TRBJ2-3 TRBV6-6 - TGTGCCAGCAGTTACACGGGGGGCCTCACAGATACGCAGTATTTT CASSYTGGLTDTQYF
- TRBJ1-1 TRBV15 - TGTGCCACCAGCAGAGATGGCAGGGATTACGAAGCTTTCTTT CATSRDGRDYEAFF
- TRBJ1-2 TRBV20-1 - TGCAGTGCTCCAGACGGCTATGGCTACACCTTC CSAPDGYGYTF
- TRBJ1-5 TRBV4-1 - TGCGCCAGCAGCCAAGCACCAGGGGATCAGCCCCAGCATTTT CASSQAPGDQPQHF
- TRBJ2-2 TRBV5-1 - TGCGCCAGCAGCCTCCTCGGCACGGAGAACACCGGGGAGCTGTTTTTT CASSLLGTENTGELFF
- TRBJ1-5 TRBV15 TRBD1 TGTGCCACCAGCAGACCAGACAGGGGGCTGAGCAATCAGCCCCAGCATTTT CATSRPDRGLSNQPQHF
- TRBJ1-2 TRBV27 TRBD1 TGTGCCAGCAGCTCGAGGACAGGGGGCTACACCTTC CASSSRTGGYTF
- TRBJ1-4 TRBV4-2 - TGTGCCAGCACCCGACCGGAGGGAACTAATGAAAAACTGTTTTTT CASTRPEGTNEKLFF
- TRBJ2-6 TRBV6-6 - TGTGCCAGCAGTTACTCGGGCTCTGGGGCCAACGTCCTGACTTTC CASSYSGSGANVLTF
- TRBJ1-6 TRBV28 - TGTGCCAGCAGTCTGGCGCAGGTTAATTCACCCCTCCACTTT CASSLAQVNSPLHF
- TRBJ2-2 TRBV5-1 - TGCGCCAGCAGCCCGGACACCACGAACACCGGGGAGCTGTTTTTT CASSPDTTNTGELFF
- TRBJ1-4 TRBV6-6 TRBD1 TGTGCCAGCAGTTTACAGGGGGCTAATGAAAAACTGTTTTTT CASSLQGANEKLFF
- TRBJ2-5 TRBV4-1 - TGCGCCAGCAGCTCCAATTCAGGGAGCCAAGAGACCCAGTACTTC CASSSNSGSQETQYF
- TRBJ2-5 TRBV3-1/TRBV3-2 - TGTGCCAGCAGCCAAGTAGAGACCCAGTACTTC CASSQVETQYF
few TRBJ1-3 TRBV18 TRBD1 TGTGCCAGCTCACCAACTACAGGGGCCGGAAACACCATATATTTT CASSPTTGAGNTIYF
- TRBJ1-2 TRBV9 - TGTGCCAGCAAAAAGGGCAACTATGGCTACACCTTC CASKKGNYGYTF
- TRBJ2-5 TRBV4-3 TRBD2 TGCGCCAGCAGCCAAGGACTAGCTGGAGAGACCCAGTACTTC CASSQGLAGETQYF
- TRBJ2-2 TRBV7-9 TRBD1 TGTGCCAGCAGCTTCGCGACAGGGTCGAACACCGGGGAGCTGTTTTTT CASSFATGSNTGELFF
- TRBJ2-5 TRBV5-1 TRBD2 TGCGCCAGCAGCTCTCGGACTAGCGGGGGGGCATTGGAGACCCAGTACTTC CASSSRTSGGALETQYF
- TRBJ1-2 TRBV14 - TGTGCCAGCAGCCAAGTACTCCCTAACTATGGCTACACCTTC CASSQVLPNYGYTF
once TRBJ2-3 TRBV5-1 - TGCGCCAGCAGCAAACGGACAGTAACTAGCACAGATACGCAGTATTTT CASSKRTVTSTDTQYF
- TRBJ1-3 TRBV19 - TGTGCCAGTAGTATCGTGGGCAGACTCTCTGGAAACACCATATATTTT CASSIVGRLSGNTIYF
- TRBJ2-6 TRBV7-2 - TGTGCCAGCAGCTTACAGGTTTTTTCTGGGGCCAACGTCCTGACTTTC CASSLQVFSGANVLTF
- TRBJ1-1 TRBV18 - TGTGCCAGCTCACCCGGGGCGGGGCAGGACACTGAAGCTTTCTTT CASSPGAGQDTEAFF
- TRBJ2-2 TRBV9 TRBD1 TGTGCCAGCAGCGTCCTTGGGACAGGGGGCCGCACCGGGGAGCTGTTTTTT CASSVLGTGGRTGELFF
once TRBJ1-3 TRBV18 TRBD1 TGTGCCAGCTCACAAAGGGGGCTCTCCTCTGGAAACACCATATATTTT CASSQRGLSSGNTIYF
- TRBJ1-2 TRBV6-5 - TGTGCCAGCACTCCCGGCTGGGCTACAGATGGCTACACCTTC CASTPGWATDGYTF
- TRBJ2-4 TRBV5-6 - TGTGCCAGCAGGTCCGGGACGAGAAGCATTCAGTACTTC CASRSGTRSIQYF
- TRBJ1-5 TRBV4-1 - TGCGCCAGCAGCCAAGGGCCAAATCAGCCCCAGCATTTT CASSQGPNQPQHF
- TRBJ2-1 TRBV30 TRBD1 TGTGCCTGGATGCTCAGGGGGTCAAACAATGAGCAGTTCTTC CAWMLRGSNNEQFF
- TRBJ1-6 TRBV6-4 TRBD1 TGTGCCAGCAGTGCATTTCAGGGGGTAGGTTCACCCCTCCACTTT CASSAFQGVGSPLHF
once TRBJ1-5 TRBV6-5 TRBD1 TGTGCCAGCAGCGGGACAGGGGGCGGTCAGCCCCAGCATTTT CASSGTGGGQPQHF
- TRBJ2-2 TRBV9 TRBD2 TGTGCCAGCAGCGCCTCCGCCCGTGGGACTAGCGGGGGCCAGAACACCGGGGAGCTGTTTTTT CASSASARGTSGGQNTGELFF
- TRBJ1-6 TRBV7-2 TRBD1 TGTGCCAGCAGAGGACAGGGTTATAATTCACCCCTCCACTTT CASRGQGYNSPLHF
- TRBJ1-1 TRBV12-5 - TGTGCTAGTGGCCTGGGACACCAGAACACTGAAGCTTTCTTT CASGLGHQNTEAFF
- TRBJ2-5 TRBV12-5 - TGTGCTAGTGGTCCCCAAGGGGGGACCCAGTACTTC CASGPQGGTQYF
- TRBJ1-1 TRBV9 - TGTGCCAGCAGCACTTTGGGGCAGGGAGTCACTGAAGCTTTCTTT CASSTLGQGVTEAFF
- TRBJ2-3 TRBV7-2 - TGTGCCAGCAGCCCACCGGGGTTCGACACAGATACGCAGTATTTT CASSPPGFDTDTQYF
- TRBJ1-1 TRBV4-3 - TGCGCCAGCAGCCAAGAACAGTCCCCTTCTCGGGAAGCTTTCTTT CASSQEQSPSREAFF
- TRBJ1-2 TRBV6-5 TRBD1 TGTGCCAGCAGTTACTCGACAGGGGAGTACTATGGCTACACCTTC CASSYSTGEYYGYTF
few TRBJ2-3 TRBV6-4 - TGTGCCAGCAGTGACGGGGGCACAGATACGCAGTATTTT CASSDGGTDTQYF
few TRBJ2-5 TRBV7-9 - TGTGCCAGCAGCTTAGCCGGGCAGTTAGAGACCCAGTACTTC CASSLAGQLETQYF
- TRBJ2-5 TRBV7-3 TRBD1 TGTGCCAGCAGCTGGACAGGGGAAGAGACCCAGTACTTC CASSWTGEETQYF
- TRBJ2-3 TRBV5-8 - TGTGCCAGCCCCTCGGTAGACCTTAGCACAGATACGCAGTATTTT CASPSVDLSTDTQYF
- TRBJ1-3 TRBV6-5 - TGTGCCAGCAGTTACCGGTTGGCTGGAAACACCATATATTTT CASSYRLAGNTIYF
- TRBJ2-1 TRBV5-6 - TGTGCCAGCAGCTTTACTCCTGGCGGGGCTTCCTACAATGAGCAGTTCTTC CASSFTPGGASYNEQFF
few TRBJ1-2 TRBV28 TRBD1 TGTGCCAGCAGTTCCGACAGGGCAGGGAACTATGGCTACACCTTC CASSSDRAGNYGYTF